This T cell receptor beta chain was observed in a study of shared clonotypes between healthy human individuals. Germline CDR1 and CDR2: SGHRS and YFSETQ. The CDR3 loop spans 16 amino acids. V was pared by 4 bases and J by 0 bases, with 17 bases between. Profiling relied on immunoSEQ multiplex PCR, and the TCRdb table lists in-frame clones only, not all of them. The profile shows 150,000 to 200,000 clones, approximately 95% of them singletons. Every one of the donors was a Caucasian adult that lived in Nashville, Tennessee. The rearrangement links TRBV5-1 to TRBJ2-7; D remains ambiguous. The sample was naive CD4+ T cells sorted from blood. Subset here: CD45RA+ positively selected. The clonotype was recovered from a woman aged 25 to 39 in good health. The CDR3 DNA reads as TGCGCCAGCAGCCCTGGCCTGGCAGGAAGCTCCTACGAGCAGTACTTC. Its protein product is CASSPGLAGSSYEQYF.